The text below deals with one T cell receptor (beta chain). These data originate in a study of CD8 T cells in Susac syndrome. The sequenced target, TCR beta, came from blood CD8+ and CD4+ T cells. Healthy donors, matched for age and sex, constituted the control group. Negative isolation yielded CD4+ and CD8+ T cells, and FACS enriched TEMRA cells. This CDR3 has 13 amino acids. V lost 5 bases and J 7 bases, leaving 14 bases between the germline ends. Germline assignment: CDR1 DFQATT and CDR2 SNEGSKA (reference sequence). cDNA came from approximately 0.5 to 1 ug RNA primed by random hexamers. TCRdb called the immunoSEQ multiplex PCR reads again in MiXCR, with one record for every CDR3 protein. Of around 26,000 distinct CDR3 sequences listed, around 94% are singletons.

Sequenced sample: CD8+ T cells from PBMCs. The clonotype comes from a human donor in good health. The gene calls are TRBV20-1 and TRBJ2-2, with D possibly being TRBD2 (7 bases). CDR3 region: CSASPGGVGELFF. The CDR3 DNA follows: TGCAGTGCTTCCCCGGGGGGCGTCGGGGAGCTGTTTTTT.